This TCR beta chain was identified during a study of T cells in Graves' hyperthyroidism and ophthalmopathy. CDR3 length: 16 amino acids. V was pared by 3 bases and J by 3 bases, with 17 bases between. From germline, CDR1 is SGHAT and CDR2 FQDESV (reference sequence). The TCR beta CDR3 regions underwent amplification using RNA transcripts as the source. TCR CDR3 underwent first-round RT-PCR with the HTBI primer set. TCRdb re-called the multiplex PCR reads through MiXCR, storing one row per CDR3 protein. Altogether about 350,000 distinct CDR3 sequences are present, roughly 17% being singletons, with the ten largest covering more than 30%. Ten or more counts support this clonotype.

The V and J genes are TRBV11-1 and TRBJ1-2; D possibly corresponds to TRBD1 (5 bases). The sample comprised blood. This TCR came from a woman aged 25-40 years with Graves' hyperthyroidism that later progressed to Graves' ophthalmopathy. The CDR3 loop reads CASSLGKTGPDYGYTF. For the CDR3, the DNA is TGTGCCAGCAGCTTGGGCAAAACAGGCCCCGACTATGGCTACACCTTC.